This T cell receptor (beta chain) came from a study of T cell responses to AZD1222 COVID-19 vaccine. Second-dose schedules of about 4 or about 12 weeks were combined. The protocol was immunoSEQ multiplex PCR, while the TCRdb copy is restricted to in-frame clones and leaves out a portion. The sample has approximately 150,000 clones, approximately 88% seen once. Trimming removed 4 bases from V and 1 base from J, with 10 bases in between. Germline lookup yields CDR1 LGHDT and CDR2 YNNKEL (reference sequence). This CDR3 is 14 amino acids long. The sample in question was peripheral blood, obtained 28 days after the second AZD1222 dose. The source is an adult who received the AZD1222 COVID-19 vaccine. The rearrangement links TRBV3-1 (or the pseudogene TRBV3-2) to TRBJ1-2; TRBD1 might be the D (6 bases). The CDR3 spells CASSLTQGNYGYTF. DNA of the CDR3: TGTGCCAGCAGCCTGACACAGGGTAACTATGGCTACACCTTC.